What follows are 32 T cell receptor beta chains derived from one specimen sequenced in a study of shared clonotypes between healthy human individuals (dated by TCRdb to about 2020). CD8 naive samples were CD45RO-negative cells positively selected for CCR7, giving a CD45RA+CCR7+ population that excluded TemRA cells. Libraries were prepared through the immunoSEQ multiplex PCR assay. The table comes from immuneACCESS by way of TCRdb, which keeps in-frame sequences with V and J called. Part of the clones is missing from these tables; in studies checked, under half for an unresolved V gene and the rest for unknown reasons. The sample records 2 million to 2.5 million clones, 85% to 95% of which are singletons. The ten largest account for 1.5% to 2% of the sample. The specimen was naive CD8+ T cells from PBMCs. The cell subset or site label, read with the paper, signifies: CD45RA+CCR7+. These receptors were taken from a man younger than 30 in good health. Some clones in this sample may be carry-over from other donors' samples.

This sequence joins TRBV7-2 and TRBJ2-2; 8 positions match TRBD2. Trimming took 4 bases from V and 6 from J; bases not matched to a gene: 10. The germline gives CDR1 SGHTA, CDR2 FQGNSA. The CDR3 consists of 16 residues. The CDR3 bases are TGTGCCAGCAGCTCCCGTGTCGGGGGGGAATCCGGGGAGCTGTTTTTT. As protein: CASSSRVGGESGELFF.

CDR3 nucleotides: TGTGCCAGCAGCTTAGGACAGCAGCAGTACTTC. The encoded protein is CASSLGQQQYF. The chain combines TRBV5-8 with TRBJ2-7, with TRBD1 as a possible D gene (6 bases). V was clipped by 2 bases and J by 8 bases, with 8 bases between them. The CDR3 loop spans 11 amino acids. From germline, CDR1 is SGHTS and CDR2 YDEGEE.

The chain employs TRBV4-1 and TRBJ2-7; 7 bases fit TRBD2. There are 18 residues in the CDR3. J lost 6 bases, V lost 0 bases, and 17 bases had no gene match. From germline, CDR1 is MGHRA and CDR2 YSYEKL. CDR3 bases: TGCGCCAGCAGCCAAGATCAATTCGTCCGCGGGAGATCGTCCGAGCAGTACTTC. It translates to CASSQDQFVRGRSSEQYF.

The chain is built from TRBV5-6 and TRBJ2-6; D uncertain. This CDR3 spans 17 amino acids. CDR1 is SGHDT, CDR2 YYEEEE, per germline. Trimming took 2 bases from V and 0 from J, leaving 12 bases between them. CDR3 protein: CASSFEQPSSGANVLTF. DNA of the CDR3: TGTGCCAGCAGCTTTGAACAGCCCAGCTCTGGGGCCAACGTCCTGACTTTC.

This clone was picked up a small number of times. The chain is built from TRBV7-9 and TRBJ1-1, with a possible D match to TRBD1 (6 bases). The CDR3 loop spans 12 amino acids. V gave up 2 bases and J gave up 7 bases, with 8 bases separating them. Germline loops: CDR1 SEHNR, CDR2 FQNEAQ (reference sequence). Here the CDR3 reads CASSLQGSEAFF. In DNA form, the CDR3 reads TGTGCCAGCAGCTTACAGGGGAGTGAAGCTTTCTTT.

CDR3 protein: CASSIPRDRGYGYTF. Written as DNA, the CDR3 is TGTGCCAGTAGTATCCCCCGGGACAGGGGTTATGGCTACACCTTC. This sequence joins TRBV19 and TRBJ1-2, with 10 bases lining up with TRBD1. The CDR3 length is 15 residues. The V segment lost 3 bases and the J segment 5 bases; nucleotides outside the gene matches: 6. Looked up from germline, CDR1 is LNHDA and CDR2 is SQIVND (reference sequence).

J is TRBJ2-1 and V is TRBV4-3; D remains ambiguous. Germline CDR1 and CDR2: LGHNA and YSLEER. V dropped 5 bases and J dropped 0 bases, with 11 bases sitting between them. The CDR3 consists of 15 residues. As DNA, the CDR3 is TGCGCCAGCAGCGATGGCAGGAGCTCCTACAATGAGCAGTTCTTC. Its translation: CASSDGRSSYNEQFF.

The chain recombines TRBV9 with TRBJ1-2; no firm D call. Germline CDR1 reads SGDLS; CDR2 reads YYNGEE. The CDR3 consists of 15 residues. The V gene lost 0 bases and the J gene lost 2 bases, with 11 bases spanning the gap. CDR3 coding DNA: TGTGCCAGCAGCGTAGATTGGCGGCTAAACTATGGCTACACCTTC. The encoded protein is CASSVDWRLNYGYTF.

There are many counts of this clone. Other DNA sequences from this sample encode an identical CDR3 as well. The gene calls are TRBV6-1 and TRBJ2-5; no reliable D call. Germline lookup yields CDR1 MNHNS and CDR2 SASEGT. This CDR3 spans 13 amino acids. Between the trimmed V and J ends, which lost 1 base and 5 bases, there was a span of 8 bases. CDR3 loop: CASSEGVRETQYF. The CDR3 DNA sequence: TGTGCCAGCAGTGAAGGAGTTCGCGAGACCCAGTACTTC.

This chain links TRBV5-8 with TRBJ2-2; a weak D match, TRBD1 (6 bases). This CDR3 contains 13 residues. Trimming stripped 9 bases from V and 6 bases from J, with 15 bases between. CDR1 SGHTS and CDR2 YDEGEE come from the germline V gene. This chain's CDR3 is CAILQGTAGELFF. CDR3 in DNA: TGTGCCATACTACAGGGAACGGCCGGGGAGCTGTTTTTT.

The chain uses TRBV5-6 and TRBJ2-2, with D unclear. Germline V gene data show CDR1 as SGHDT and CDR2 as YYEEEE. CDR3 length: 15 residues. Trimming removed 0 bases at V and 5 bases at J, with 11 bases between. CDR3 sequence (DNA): TGTGCCAGCAGCTTGGGGGAAATGTTTACCGGGGAGCTGTTTTTT. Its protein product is CASSLGEMFTGELFF.

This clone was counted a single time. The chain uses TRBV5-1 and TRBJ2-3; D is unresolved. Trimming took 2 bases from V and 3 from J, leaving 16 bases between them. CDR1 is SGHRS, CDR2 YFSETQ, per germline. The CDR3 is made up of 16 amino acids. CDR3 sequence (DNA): TGCGCCAGCAGCTTTGTCCGAGCCGGCTGGACAGATACGCAGTATTTT. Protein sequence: CASSFVRAGWTDTQYF. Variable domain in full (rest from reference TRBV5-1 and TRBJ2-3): KAGVTQTPRYLIKTRGQQVTLSCSPISGHRSVSWYQQTPGQGLQFLFEYFSETQRNKGNFPGRFSGRQFSNSRSEMNVSTLELGDSALYLCASSFVRAGWTDTQYFGPGTRLTVL.

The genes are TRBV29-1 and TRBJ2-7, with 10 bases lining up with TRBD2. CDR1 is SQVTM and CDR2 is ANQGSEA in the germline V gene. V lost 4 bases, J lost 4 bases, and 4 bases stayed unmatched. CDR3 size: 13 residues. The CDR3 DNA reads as TGCAGCGTTGTACTAGCGGGGAGGTACGAGCAGTACTTC. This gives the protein CSVVLAGRYEQYF.

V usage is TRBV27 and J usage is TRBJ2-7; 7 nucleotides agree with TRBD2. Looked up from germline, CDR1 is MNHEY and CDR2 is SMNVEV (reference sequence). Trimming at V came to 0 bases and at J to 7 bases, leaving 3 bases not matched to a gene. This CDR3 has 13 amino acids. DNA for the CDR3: TGTGCCAGCAGTTTATCGATCGGGGGGGAGCAGTACTTC. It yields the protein CASSLSIGGEQYF.

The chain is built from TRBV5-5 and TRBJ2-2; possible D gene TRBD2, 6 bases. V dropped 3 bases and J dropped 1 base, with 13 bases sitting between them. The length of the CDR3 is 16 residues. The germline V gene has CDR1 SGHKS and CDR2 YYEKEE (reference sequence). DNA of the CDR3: TGTGCCAGCAGCTCCTGGGACTTTCTGAACACCGGGGAGCTGTTTTTT. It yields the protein CASSSWDFLNTGELFF.

CDR3: CASSFLAGLYGYTF. In DNA, the CDR3 is TGTGCCAGCAGTTTCTTGGCAGGACTCTATGGCTACACCTTC. This chain uses TRBV27 with TRBJ1-2; D ambiguous. V was cut by 3 bases and J by 4 bases, with 12 bases left in between. Per germline, CDR1 MNHEY and CDR2 SMNVEV (reference sequence). CDR3 length: 14 amino acids.

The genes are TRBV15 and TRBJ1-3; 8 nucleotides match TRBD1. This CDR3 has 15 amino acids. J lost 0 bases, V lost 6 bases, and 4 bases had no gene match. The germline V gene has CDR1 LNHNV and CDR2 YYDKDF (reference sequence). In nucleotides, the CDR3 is TGTGCCACCAGGGACAGGGCCGCCTCTGGAAACACCATATATTTT. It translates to CATRDRAASGNTIYF.

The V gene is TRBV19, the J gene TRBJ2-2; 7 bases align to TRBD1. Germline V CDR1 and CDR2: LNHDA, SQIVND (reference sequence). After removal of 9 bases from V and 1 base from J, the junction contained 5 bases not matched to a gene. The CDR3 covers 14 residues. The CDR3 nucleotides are TGTGCCAGCCTATACAGGGGGAACACCGGGGAGCTGTTTTTT. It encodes CASLYRGNTGELFF. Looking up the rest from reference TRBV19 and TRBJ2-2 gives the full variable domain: DGGITQSPKYLFRKEGQNVTLSCEQNLNHDAMYWYRQDPGQGLRLIYYSQIVNDFQKGDIAEGYSVSREKKESFPLTVTSAQKNPTAFYLCASLYRGNTGELFFGEGSRLTVL.

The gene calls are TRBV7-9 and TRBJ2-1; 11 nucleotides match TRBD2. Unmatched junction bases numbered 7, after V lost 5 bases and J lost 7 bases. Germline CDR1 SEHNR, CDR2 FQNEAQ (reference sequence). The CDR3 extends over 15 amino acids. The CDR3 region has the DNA TGTGCCAGCAGCCCCACTAGCGGGAGCATAAATGAGCAGTTCTTC. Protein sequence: CASSPTSGSINEQFF.

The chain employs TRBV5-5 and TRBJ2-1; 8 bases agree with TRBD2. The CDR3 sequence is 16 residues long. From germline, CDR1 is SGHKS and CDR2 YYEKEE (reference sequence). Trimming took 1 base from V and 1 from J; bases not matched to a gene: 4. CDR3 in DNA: TGTGCCAGCAGCTTGCGGCGGGAGGTTTCCTACAATGAGCAGTTCTTC. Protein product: CASSLRREVSYNEQFF.

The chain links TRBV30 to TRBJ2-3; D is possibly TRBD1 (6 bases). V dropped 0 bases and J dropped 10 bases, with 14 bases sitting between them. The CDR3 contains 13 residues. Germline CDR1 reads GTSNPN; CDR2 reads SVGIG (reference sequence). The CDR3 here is CAWSVMGAVAQYF. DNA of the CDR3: TGTGCCTGGAGTGTTATGGGGGCCGTGGCGCAGTATTTT.

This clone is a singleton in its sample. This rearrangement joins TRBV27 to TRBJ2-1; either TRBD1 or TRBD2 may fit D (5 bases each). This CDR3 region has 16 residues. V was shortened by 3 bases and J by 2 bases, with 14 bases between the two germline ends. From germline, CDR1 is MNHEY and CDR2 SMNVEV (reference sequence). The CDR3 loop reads CASSFSRGEAYNEQFF. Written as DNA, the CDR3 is TGTGCCAGCAGTTTCTCGAGGGGAGAGGCCTACAATGAGCAGTTCTTC.

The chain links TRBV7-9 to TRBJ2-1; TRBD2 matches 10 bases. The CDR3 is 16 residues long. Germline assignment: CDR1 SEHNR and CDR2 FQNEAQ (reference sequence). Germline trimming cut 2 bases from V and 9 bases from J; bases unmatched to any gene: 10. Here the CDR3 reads CASSLSASGRSSEQFF. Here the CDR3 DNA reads TGTGCCAGCAGCTTAAGCGCTAGCGGGAGAAGCAGTGAGCAGTTCTTC. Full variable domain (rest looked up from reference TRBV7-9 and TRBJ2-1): DTGVSQNPRHKITKRGQNVTFRCDPISEHNRLYWYRQTLGQGPEFLTYFQNEAQLEKSRLLSDRFSAERPKGSFSTLEIQRTEQGDSAMYLCASSLSASGRSSEQFFGPGTRLTVL.

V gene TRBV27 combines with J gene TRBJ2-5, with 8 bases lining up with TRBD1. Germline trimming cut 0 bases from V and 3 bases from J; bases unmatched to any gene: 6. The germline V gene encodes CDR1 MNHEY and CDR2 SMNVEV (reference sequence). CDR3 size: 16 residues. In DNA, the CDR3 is TGTGCCAGCAGTTTATCTACGCGGGACAGGAAAGAGACCCAGTACTTC. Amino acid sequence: CASSLSTRDRKETQYF.

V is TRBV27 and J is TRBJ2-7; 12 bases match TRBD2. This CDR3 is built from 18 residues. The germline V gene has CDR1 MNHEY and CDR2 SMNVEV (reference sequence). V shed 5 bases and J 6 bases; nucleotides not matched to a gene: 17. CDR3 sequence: CASSILLVASGRGAEQYF. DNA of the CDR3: TGTGCCAGCAGTATCTTACTGGTGGCTAGCGGGAGGGGGGCCGAGCAGTACTTC.

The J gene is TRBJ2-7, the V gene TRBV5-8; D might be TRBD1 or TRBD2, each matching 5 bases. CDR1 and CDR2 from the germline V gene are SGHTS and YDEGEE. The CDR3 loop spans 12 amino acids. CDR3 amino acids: CAPNGASYEQYF. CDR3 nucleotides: TGTGCTCCCAACGGGGCATCCTACGAGCAGTACTTC.

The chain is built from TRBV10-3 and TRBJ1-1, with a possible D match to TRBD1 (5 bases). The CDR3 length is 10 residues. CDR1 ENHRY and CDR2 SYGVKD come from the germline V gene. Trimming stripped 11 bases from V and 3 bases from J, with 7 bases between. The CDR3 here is CAAGDTEAFF. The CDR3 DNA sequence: TGTGCCGCGGGGGACACTGAAGCTTTCTTT.

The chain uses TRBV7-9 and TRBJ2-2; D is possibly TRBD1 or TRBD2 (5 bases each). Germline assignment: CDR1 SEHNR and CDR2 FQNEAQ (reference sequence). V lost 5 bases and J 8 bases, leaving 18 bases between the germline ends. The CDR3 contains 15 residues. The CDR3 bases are TGTGCCAGCAGCGGCGTCCGTCGGGGCCAGGGGGAGCTGTTTTTT. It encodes CASSGVRRGQGELFF.

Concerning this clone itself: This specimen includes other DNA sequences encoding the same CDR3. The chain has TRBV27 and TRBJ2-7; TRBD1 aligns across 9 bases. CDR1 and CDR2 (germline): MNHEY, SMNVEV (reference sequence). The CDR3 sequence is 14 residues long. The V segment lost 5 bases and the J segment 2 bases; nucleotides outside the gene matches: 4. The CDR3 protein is CASSLRDRAYEQYF. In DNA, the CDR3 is TGTGCCAGCAGTCTCCGGGACAGGGCCTACGAGCAGTACTTC.

CDR3: CASSTSGTSGLSQYF. CDR3 DNA sequence: TGTGCCAGCAGCACGTCCGGGACTAGCGGTTTATCCCAGTACTTC. The V gene is TRBV13, the J gene TRBJ2-5, with 11 bases lining up with TRBD2. Germline CDR1 reads PRHDT; CDR2 reads FYEKMQ (reference sequence). With 5 bases clipped from V and 9 bases from J, the junction kept 11 bases outside the gene matches. This CDR3 spans 15 amino acids. The whole variable domain, filled in from reference TRBV13 and TRBJ2-5, reads AAGVIQSPRHLIKEKRETATLKCYPIPRHDTVYWYQQGPGQDPQFLISFYEKMQSDKGSIPDRFSAQQFSDYHSELNMSSLELGDSALYFCASSTSGTSGLSQYFGPGTRLLVL.

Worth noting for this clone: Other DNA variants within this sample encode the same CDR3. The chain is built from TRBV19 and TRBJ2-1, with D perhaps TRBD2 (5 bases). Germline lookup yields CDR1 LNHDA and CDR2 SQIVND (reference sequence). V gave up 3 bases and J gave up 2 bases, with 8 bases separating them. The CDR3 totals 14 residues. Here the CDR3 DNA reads TGTGCCAGTAGTATGGGCGGGCCCTACAATGAGCAGTTCTTC. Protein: CASSMGGPYNEQFF.

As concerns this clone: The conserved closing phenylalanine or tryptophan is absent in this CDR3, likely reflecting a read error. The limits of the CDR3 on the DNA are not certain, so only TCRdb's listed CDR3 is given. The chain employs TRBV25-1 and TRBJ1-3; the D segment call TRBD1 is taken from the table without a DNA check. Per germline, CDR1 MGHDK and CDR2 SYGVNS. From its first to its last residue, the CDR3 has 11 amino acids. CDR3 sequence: CASSEFPQAGL.